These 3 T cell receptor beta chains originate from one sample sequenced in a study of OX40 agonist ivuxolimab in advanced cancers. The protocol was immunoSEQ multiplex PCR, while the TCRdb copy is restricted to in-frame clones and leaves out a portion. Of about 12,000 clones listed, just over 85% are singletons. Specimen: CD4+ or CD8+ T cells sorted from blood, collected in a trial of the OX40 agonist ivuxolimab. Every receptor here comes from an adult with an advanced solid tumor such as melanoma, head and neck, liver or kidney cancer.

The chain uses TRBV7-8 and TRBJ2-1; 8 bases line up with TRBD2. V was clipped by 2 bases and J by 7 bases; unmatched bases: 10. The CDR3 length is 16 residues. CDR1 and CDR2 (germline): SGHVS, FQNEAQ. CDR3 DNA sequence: TGTGCCAGCAGCTTAACTCCGTCGGGGGGGAGGAATGAGCAGTTCTTC. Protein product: CASSLTPSGGRNEQFF.

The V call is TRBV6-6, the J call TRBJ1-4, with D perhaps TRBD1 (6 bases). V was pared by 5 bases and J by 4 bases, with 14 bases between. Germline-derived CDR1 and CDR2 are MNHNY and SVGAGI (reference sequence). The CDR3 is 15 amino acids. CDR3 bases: TGTGCCAGCAGTAAACCGGACAGCCTTAATGAAAAACTGTTTTTT. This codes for CASSKPDSLNEKLFF.

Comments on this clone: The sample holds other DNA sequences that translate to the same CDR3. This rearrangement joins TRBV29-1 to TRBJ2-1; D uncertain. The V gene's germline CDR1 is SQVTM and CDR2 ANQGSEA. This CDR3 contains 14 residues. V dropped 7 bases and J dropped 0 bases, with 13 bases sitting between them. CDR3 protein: CSDQQWSSYNEQFF. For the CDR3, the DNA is TGCAGCGACCAGCAGTGGAGCTCCTACAATGAGCAGTTCTTC.